This is a list of T cell receptor beta chains from one sample in a study of T cell responses to AZD1222 COVID-19 vaccine. Assay: immunoSEQ multiplex PCR; the TCRdb copy retains only in-frame clones and omits some. The profile shows some 80,000 clones, around nine tenths of them singletons. Material: peripheral blood, obtained on day 0 of AZD1222 vaccination. The origin of the receptors is an adult in good health. The CDR3 runs from the conserved cysteine through the conserved F or W. Fields, in order: J gene, clone size, D gene, V gene, CDR3 DNA, CDR3 protein. D genes are given only for firm matches. Clone size, where shown, is once, few, many, or a class for clones that have expanded.

TRBJ1-4 | NA | NA | TRBV5-6 | TGTGCCAGCAGCTGGGGGCGGGGCAGGGAACGAGAAAAACTGTTTTTT | CASSWGRGREREKLFF
TRBJ1-2 | NA | NA | TRBV10-3 | TGTGCCATCAGTGAGGGGAAGGGCGCGGGCTACACCTTC | CAISEGKGAGYTF
TRBJ1-1 | NA | NA | TRBV9 | TGTGCCAGCAGCGTCGTACAGGGAAGATACACTGAAGCTTTCTTT | CASSVVQGRYTEAFF
TRBJ1-5 | NA | TRBD1 | TRBV28 | TGTGCCAGCAGTTTCCCTAAACAGGGGGCCGGGCAGCCCCAGCATTTT | CASSFPKQGAGQPQHF
TRBJ2-2 | NA | TRBD1 | TRBV6-6 | TGTGCCAGCAGCAAAACAGGGGACACCGGGGAGCTGTTTTTT | CASSKTGDTGELFF
TRBJ1-3 | NA | TRBD1 | TRBV2 | TGTGCCAGCAGTGGACAGGGAAGAAACACCATATATTTT | CASSGQGRNTIYF
TRBJ1-1 | NA | TRBD1 | TRBV25-1 | TGTGCCAGCAGTGACCGGGACAGGGGGAACACTGAAGCTTTCTTT | CASSDRDRGNTEAFF
TRBJ1-2 | few | NA | TRBV9 | TGTGCCAGCAGCGTAGGACAGAGAAATGGCTACACCTTC | CASSVGQRNGYTF
TRBJ1-3 | NA | NA | TRBV4-1 | TGCGCCAGCAAAAGCCTGGACAGCCCGGCCTCTGGAAACACCATATATTTT | CASKSLDSPASGNTIYF
TRBJ1-1 | many | TRBD1 | TRBV7-9 | TGTGCCAGCAGCCCTAAGGACAGGTTGGGCACTGAAGCTTTCTTT | CASSPKDRLGTEAFF
TRBJ2-7 | NA | TRBD1 | TRBV5-1 | TGCGCCAGCAGCTTGGCCGGGACAGGGCTCTCCTACGAGCAGTACTTC | CASSLAGTGLSYEQYF
TRBJ2-5 | once | NA | TRBV5-4 | TGTGCCAGCAGCTTGGTTTCCGGGGAGACCCAGTACTTC | CASSLVSGETQYF
TRBJ1-6 | NA | TRBD1 | TRBV9 | TGTGCCAGCAGCGCCCGGACAGGGCATTCACCCCTCCACTTT | CASSARTGHSPLHF
TRBJ2-2 | NA | NA | TRBV7-2 | TGTGCCAGCAGCACGGATCGCACGGTCCACTCTCAGTTTTTT | CASSTDRTVHSQFF
TRBJ2-5 | NA | NA | TRBV11-2 | TGTGCCAGCAGCTTAGGGCCAGACAAGAGAACCCAGTACTTC | CASSLGPDKRTQYF
TRBJ2-1 | NA | TRBD2 | TRBV18 | TGTGCCAGCTCACCCCTTACATCTAGCGGGGAAACCTACAATGAGCAGTTCTTC | CASSPLTSSGETYNEQFF
TRBJ1-2 | NA | TRBD1 | TRBV28 | TGTGCCAGCAGTTTACCGGACAGGCTTAACTATGGCTACACCTTC | CASSLPDRLNYGYTF
TRBJ1-5 | NA | NA | TRBV19 | TGTGCCAGTAGTAATCCCGGCCTCAATCAGCCCCAGCATTTT | CASSNPGLNQPQHF
TRBJ2-7 | NA | TRBD2 | TRBV5-1 | TGCGCCAGCAGCCCACTAGCGGGGGGGTCCTACGAGCAGTACTTC | CASSPLAGGSYEQYF
TRBJ1-5 | once | NA | TRBV4-1 | TGCGCCAGCAGCCATCCCGGACGGCTTAATCAGCCCCAGCATTTT | CASSHPGRLNQPQHF
TRBJ1-3 | few | NA | TRBV30 | TGTGCCTGGAAGAAGTCTGGAAACACCATATATTTT | CAWKKSGNTIYF
TRBJ2-5 | few | NA | TRBV9 | TGTGCCAGCAGCGCCGGGGGAACCCAAGAGACCCAGTACTTC | CASSAGGTQETQYF
TRBJ1-5 | NA | TRBD1 | TRBV15 | TGTGCCACCAGCAGGGACAAGACAGGGGGCATTGTAGGTCAGCCCCAGCATTTT | CATSRDKTGGIVGQPQHF
TRBJ1-3 | NA | NA | TRBV7-6 | TGTGCCAGCAGCTTGGTGGGGTCTGGAAACACCATATATTTT | CASSLVGSGNTIYF
TRBJ2-3 | NA | TRBD2 | TRBV15 | TGTGCCACCAGCATCGGGGGGGCGACAGATACGCAGTATTTT | CATSIGGATDTQYF
TRBJ2-5 | NA | TRBD2 | TRBV18 | TGTGCCAGCTCACCACCTACTAGCGGGGGGGCCGGAGAGACCCAGTACTTC | CASSPPTSGGAGETQYF
TRBJ1-2 | NA | TRBD1 | TRBV18 | TGTGCCAGCTCACCAGGACAGGGAACCTATGGCTACACCTTC | CASSPGQGTYGYTF
TRBJ2-3 | NA | NA | TRBV3-1/TRBV3-2 | TGTGCCAGCAGCCAAGAGCCGGGGTACTTCAATACGCAGTATTTT | CASSQEPGYFNTQYF
TRBJ2-2 | once | TRBD1 | TRBV24-1 | TGTGCCACCTCCTCATCGTTGGGACAGGAAGCGAACACCGGGGAGCTGTTTTTT | CATSSSLGQEANTGELFF
TRBJ1-1 | once | TRBD1 | TRBV10-2 | TGCGCCAGCAGTGAGTCGACCCTCCTCCAGACAGGGAAAGCTTTCTTT | CASSESTLLQTGKAFF
TRBJ2-1 | NA | NA | TRBV7-7 | TGTGCTAGCTCCGAAGGACCCCAGGCCCACAGGTTCTTC | CASSEGPQAHRFF
TRBJ1-1 | NA | TRBD1 | TRBV5-1 | TGCGCCAGCAGCCCTCGACAGGGGGCCCGTGATAACACTGAAGCTTTCTTT | CASSPRQGARDNTEAFF
TRBJ2-3 | NA | TRBD1 | TRBV5-1 | TGCGCCAGCAGCATTCAGGGGGATGGCACAGATACGCAGTATTTT | CASSIQGDGTDTQYF
TRBJ2-7 | NA | TRBD1 | TRBV5-6 | TGTGCCAGCAGCTTGCTACGGACAGGGTACGAGCAGTACTTC | CASSLLRTGYEQYF
TRBJ1-1 | NA | NA | TRBV5-1 | TGCGCCAGCAGCCAGGACAGATTAAACACTGAAGCTTTCTTT | CASSQDRLNTEAFF
TRBJ2-2 | NA | TRBD2 | TRBV4-2 | TGTGCCAGCAGCCATAGCGGGGGGGCTCGAGGCGGGGAGCTGTTTTTT | CASSHSGGARGGELFF
TRBJ1-5 | once | NA | TRBV6-5 | TGTGCCAGCAGAGCAGGACTATTAGCTGGTCAGCCCCAGCATTTT | CASRAGLLAGQPQHF
TRBJ1-5 | NA | NA | TRBV30 | TGTGCCTGGAGTGCCGGGGAAACACGGCCCCAGCATTTT | CAWSAGETRPQHF
TRBJ2-5 | NA | TRBD1 | TRBV7-2 | TGTGCCAGCAGCGCTACCTCCGGGACAGGTCGAGAGACCCAGTACTTC | CASSATSGTGRETQYF
TRBJ1-5 | NA | TRBD1 | TRBV7-9 | TGTGCCAGCAGCTTAGGGACAGGGTTCGATCAGCCCCAGCATTTT | CASSLGTGFDQPQHF
TRBJ1-2 | NA | NA | TRBV2 | NA | CASSENFARGTF
TRBJ1-3 | NA | NA | TRBV3-1/TRBV3-2 | TGTGCCAGCAGCCTTAGCCAAAGACCCACTGGAAACACCATATATTTT | CASSLSQRPTGNTIYF
TRBJ1-3 | NA | NA | TRBV2 | TGTGCCAGCAGGGAGGAAGTTGTTGCTGGAAACACCATATATTTT | CASREEVVAGNTIYF
TRBJ2-7 | NA | TRBD1 | TRBV6-5 | TGTGCCAGCAGGAACAGGGGATTCTACGAGCAGTACTTC | CASRNRGFYEQYF
TRBJ2-7 | NA | NA | TRBV6-4 | TGTGCCAGCAGTGACACCAGTTCGGTCTTCAACGAGCAGTACTTC | CASSDTSSVFNEQYF